Below, 20 T cell receptor beta chains from the same sample are listed, as sequenced in a study of blood T cells in healthy people across ages. Then a second PCR, running roughly 7 to 11 cycles, was carried out with a sample-barcoded 5' primer and a J-beta primer mix. One entry per CDR3 protein, called by TCRdb with MiXCR from the 5' RACE reads. The data show about 840,000 distinct CDR3 sequences, about 29% seen once. These data also formed part of another study, on T cells of mothers and their children.

Material: blood. The receptor source for this set is a middle-aged woman in good health.

This sequence joins TRBV10-3 and TRBJ1-1; no reliable D call. This CDR3 has 13 amino acids. Looked up from germline, CDR1 is ENHRY and CDR2 is SYGVKD. The germline V and J ends were trimmed by 6 bases and 1 base, with 9 bases remaining between them. CDR3 nucleotide sequence: TGTGCCATCAGCGGACGGCCGAACACTGAAGCTTTCTTT. Its protein is CAISGRPNTEAFF.

The CDR3: CASSLHGEVPNYGYTF. Written as DNA, the CDR3 is TGTGCCAGCAGCTTACACGGGGAGGTACCTAACTATGGCTACACCTTC. The chain uses TRBV7-2 and TRBJ1-2; D not resolved. This CDR3 region has 16 residues. Germline CDR1 SGHTA, CDR2 FQGNSA. Trimming left V 2 bases short and J 0 bases short, with 13 bases between.

The rearrangement uses TRBV20-1 and TRBJ1-5, with D tentatively TRBD1 (6 bases). In germline, CDR1 is DFQATT, CDR2 SNEGSKA (reference sequence). This CDR3 is built from 13 residues. Between the trimmed V and J ends, which lost 0 bases and 6 bases, there was a span of 9 bases. The CDR3 sequence is CSARDRGGQPQHF. Here the CDR3 DNA reads TGCAGTGCTAGAGATCGAGGGGGTCAGCCCCAGCATTTT.

V usage is TRBV5-6 and J usage is TRBJ2-6; TRBD1 matches at 9 bases. J was trimmed by 2 bases and V by 4 bases; bases with no gene match: 10. Germline CDR1 is SGHDT and CDR2 is YYEEEE. The CDR3 loop spans 18 amino acids. The CDR3 loop reads CASSEDRGLFPGANVLTF. The CDR3 DNA is TGTGCCAGCAGCGAGGACAGGGGCCTCTTCCCTGGGGCCAACGTCCTGACTTTC.

The V call is TRBV7-9, the J call TRBJ2-5, with D perhaps matching TRBD1 or TRBD2 (6 bases each). The J call may be incorrect, as the DNA end agrees better with TRBJ2-7. The CDR3 has 14 residues. The germline V gene encodes CDR1 SEHNR and CDR2 FQNEAQ (reference sequence). The CDR3 loop reads CASSRQRGGYEQYF. In DNA form, the CDR3 reads TGTGCCAGCAGCCGACAGAGAGGGGGGTACGAGCAGTACTTC.

This clonotype was seen at least ten times. This sequence joins TRBV14 and TRBJ2-1; 8 nucleotides agree with TRBD1. Germline-derived CDR1 and CDR2 are SGHDN and FVKESK. The CDR3 is 15 amino acids. V lost 6 bases and J lost 2; bases outside the gene matches: 6. CDR3 DNA sequence: TGTGCCAGCAGACCCGGACAGGGTGCCTACAATGAGCAGTTCTTC. This encodes CASRPGQGAYNEQFF.

A few counts support this clonotype. The rearrangement links TRBV7-2 to TRBJ2-3, with D uncertain. V was shortened by 2 bases and J by 1 base, with 10 bases between the two germline ends. This CDR3 has 15 amino acids. Germline CDR1 and CDR2: SGHTA and FQGNSA. CDR3 sequence reads: CASSLYGGRTDTQYF. DNA for the CDR3: TGTGCCAGCAGCTTATACGGCGGCCGCACAGATACGCAGTATTTT.

This clonotype was counted a few times. The chain links TRBV9 to TRBJ2-3; 9 positions match TRBD1. Germline loops: CDR1 SGDLS, CDR2 YYNGEE. The CDR3 contains 16 residues. The junction had 9 bases not matched to a gene; V was cut back by 3 bases and J by 4 bases. The CDR3 sequence is CASSAYWDRDADTQYF. CDR3 sequence (DNA): TGTGCCAGCAGCGCTTACTGGGACAGGGATGCAGATACGCAGTATTTT.

This clonotype turned up a few times. V gene TRBV20-1 combines with J gene TRBJ2-3, with D perhaps TRBD1 (6 bases). The CDR3 is 15 amino acids. The V end was cut by 1 base, the J end by 0 bases, with 11 bases between. Germline values: CDR1 DFQATT, CDR2 SNEGSKA (reference sequence). As DNA, the CDR3 is TGCAGTGCTAGAGCCCAGGGGCTTAGCACAGATACGCAGTATTTT. It encodes CSARAQGLSTDTQYF.

This clonotype was found a few times. The chain links TRBV28 to TRBJ2-3; possibly TRBD1 or TRBD2 for D (5 bases each). V was clipped by 5 bases and J by 4 bases, with 16 bases between them. CDR1 and CDR2 (germline): MDHEN, SYDVKM. This CDR3 region has 15 residues. The CDR3 DNA reads TGTGCCAGCAGTAACCGGGACGGACTCCCAGATACGCAGTATTTT. Its protein is CASSNRDGLPDTQYF.

This clonotype was counted only a few times. The chain has TRBV20-1 and TRBJ2-7; either TRBD1 or TRBD2 may supply D (5 bases each). Germline CDR1 DFQATT, CDR2 SNEGSKA (reference sequence). The CDR3 has 15 residues. Trimming removed 1 base from V and 5 bases from J, with 18 bases in between. The CDR3 DNA sequence: TGCAGTGCTAGAGGCCCGGGACCCTCCGGCGACGAGCAGTACTTC. Its protein product is CSARGPGPSGDEQYF.

This chain links TRBV29-1 with TRBJ2-1; TRBD1 agrees at 9 bases. Trimming removed 7 bases from V and 10 bases from J; junction bases left unmatched: 8. This CDR3 has 12 residues. Germline V gene lookup returns CDR1 SQVTM and CDR2 ANQGSEA. The CDR3 sequence is CSARDRANEQFF. CDR3 sequence (DNA): TGCAGCGCCCGGGACAGGGCCAACGAGCAGTTCTTC.

This clonotype was detected once. One junction end does not reproduce the germline sequence, and a read error may be involved. The chain is built from TRBV15 and TRBJ2-5; D is perhaps TRBD1 (6 bases). The closer fit of TRBJ2-7 to the DNA end suggests the J call may be wrong. The CDR3 loop spans 14 amino acids. CDR1 is LNHNV, CDR2 YYDKDF, per germline (reference sequence). The CDR3 bases are TGTACCACCAGCTGGGGGAGTCAGGGGACCGAGCAGTACTTC. Protein sequence: CTTSWGSQGTEQYF.

To note about this clonotype: The CDR3 end shows no conserved phenylalanine or tryptophan, and so a read error is likely. The rearrangement joins TRBV7-2 to TRBJ1-2; D perhaps matches TRBD1 (6 bases). Germline CDR1 reads SGHTA; CDR2 reads FQGNSA. The CDR3 is 15 residues long. Here the CDR3 reads CAGSSGRGSLYGYTL. The CDR3 DNA reads as TGTGCCGGCAGCTCCGGGAGGGGGTCCCTCTATGGCTACACCTTA.

This chain joins TRBV4-1 and TRBJ2-2; no reliable D call. V was shortened by 0 bases and J by 9 bases, with 8 bases between the two germline ends. The CDR3 spans 13 residues. CDR1 and CDR2 from the germline V gene are MGHRA and YSYEKL. In DNA, the CDR3 is TGCGCCAGCAGCCAAGATTGGAGCCGGGAGCTGTTTTTT. As protein: CASSQDWSRELFF.

This sequence joins TRBV7-2 and TRBJ2-5; 8 positions agree with TRBD1. V lost 5 bases and J lost 10; bases outside the gene matches: 15. This CDR3 contains 15 residues. The germline gives CDR1 SGHTA, CDR2 FQGNSA. In nucleotides, the CDR3 is TGTGCCAGCAGCACGGGACAGGTCGGGGGACAGAGCCAGTACTTC. Amino acid sequence: CASSTGQVGGQSQYF.

The gene calls are TRBV12-3 or TRBV12-4 and TRBJ1-6, with D possibly TRBD1 on 5 matching bases. V lost 2 bases to trimming and J lost 10 bases, with 15 bases between them. This CDR3 has 15 amino acids. The CDR3 region is CASSLSGGLGSPLHF. Written as DNA, the CDR3 is TGTGCCAGCAGTTTAAGTGGGGGATTGGGATCACCCCTCCACTTT.

The rearrangement joins TRBV11-2 to TRBJ2-2; the D is unclear. The CDR3 extends over 15 amino acids. Trimming removed 5 bases at V and 4 bases at J, with 14 bases between. CDR1 is SGHAT and CDR2 is FQNNGV in the germline V gene. CDR3 sequence reads: CASSPTTVTTGELFF. The CDR3 DNA sequence: TGTGCCAGCAGCCCCACCACGGTAACCACCGGGGAGCTGTTTTTT.

On this clonotype itself: The junction shows a germline mismatch at one end, possibly a read error. V and J are TRBV5-1 and TRBJ2-5, with a weak D call TRBD2 (6 bases). The J call may be mistaken, given a closer DNA end match to TRBJ2-7. This CDR3 is built from 14 residues. Germline CDR1 SGHRS, CDR2 YFSETQ. CDR3 amino acids: CACSLYGGGSEQYF. CDR3 DNA: TGCGCCTGCAGCTTGTATGGGGGAGGAAGCGAGCAGTACTTC.

This clonotype was picked up many times. The chain employs TRBV6-1 and TRBJ1-2; 9 nucleotides align to TRBD1. Germline CDR1 reads MNHNS; CDR2 reads SASEGT. The CDR3 consists of 16 residues. Trimming removed 6 bases from V and 2 bases from J; junction bases left unmatched: 10. The CDR3 DNA reads TGTGCCAGCAGGGAACCCGGGACAGGGAACAACTATGGCTACACCTTC. Translation: CASREPGTGNNYGYTF.